Below, 14 T cell receptor beta chains from the same sample are listed, as sequenced in a study of cytomegalovirus exposure and HLA in healthy donors. Researchers ran the PCR with 60 Vbeta and 13 Jbeta primers. TCRdb's table, derived via immunoSEQ multiplex PCR, lists solely in-frame clones and lacks some. This table has fewer than 150,000 clones, over 70% appearing once. Sequencing was done on a sample of PBMCs. The receptors derive from a man in his forties or fifties in good health and CMV-seropositive.

The rearrangement links TRBV5-1 to TRBJ1-4; 8 bases agree with TRBD1. The length of the CDR3 is 14 residues. V shed 4 bases and J 8 bases; nucleotides not matched to a gene: 7. Per germline, CDR1 SGHRS and CDR2 YFSETQ. The CDR3 region is CASSMTRDREKLFF. The DNA for the CDR3 is TGCGCCAGCAGCATGACGCGGGACAGGGAAAAACTGTTTTTT.

V is TRBV5-1 and J is TRBJ2-7; 9 bases line up with TRBD2. The CDR3 loop spans 15 amino acids. CDR1 and CDR2 from the germline V gene are SGHRS and YFSETQ. V lost 0 bases to trimming and J lost 2 bases; unmatched junction nucleotides: 3. The chain's CDR3 is CASSLASGRTYEQYF. Here the CDR3 DNA reads TGCGCCAGCAGCTTGGCCAGCGGGAGGACCTACGAGCAGTACTTC.

The sample holds one count of this clone. One junction end disagrees with the germline gene, perhaps due to a read error. This sequence joins TRBV7-2 and TRBJ1-5; the D gene is possibly TRBD1 (6 bases). The CDR3 sequence is 13 residues long. The germline V gene encodes CDR1 SGHTA and CDR2 FQGNSA. CDR3 sequence: CAGSLGGRQPQHF. DNA of the CDR3: TGTGCCGGCAGCTTAGGGGGGAGGCAGCCCCAGCATTTT.

This clone has just a few counts. The genes are TRBV6-5 and TRBJ1-1; TRBD1 might be the D (6 bases). Between the trimmed V and J ends, which lost 8 bases and 0 bases, there was a span of 16 bases. From germline, CDR1 is MNHEY and CDR2 SVGAGI. The CDR3 is made up of 15 amino acids. The CDR3 loop is CASSRQELMNTEAFF. The CDR3 region has the DNA TGTGCCAGCTCTCGACAGGAACTCATGAACACTGAAGCTTTCTTT.

The rearrangement links TRBV5-6 to TRBJ2-4; tentatively, D is TRBD1 (5 bases). CDR1 and CDR2 (germline): SGHDT, YYEEEE. The V gene lost 4 bases and the J gene lost 0 bases, with 20 bases spanning the gap. The length of the CDR3 is 18 residues. DNA of the CDR3: TGTGCCAGCAGCCAAGCAGGGTTTGGGAATTCAGCCAAAAACATTCAGTACTTC. Translating it yields CASSQAGFGNSAKNIQYF.

This chain joins TRBV5-1 and TRBJ2-7, with 9 nucleotides matching TRBD1. V trimming: 4 bases; J trimming: 7 bases; junction bases outside the gene matches: 12. The CDR3 spans 15 residues. Germline V gene lookup returns CDR1 SGHRS and CDR2 YFSETQ. The CDR3 DNA reads as TGCGCCAGCAGCCCCACGGGACAGGGAAGGGGGGAGCAGTACTTC. Translation gives CASSPTGQGRGEQYF.

This rearrangement joins TRBV18 to TRBJ1-1; no reliable D call. In germline, CDR1 is KGHSH, CDR2 LQKENI. With 4 bases removed from V and 1 base from J, the gap between germline ends came to 7 bases. The CDR3 covers 13 residues. The CDR3 reads CASSLGRNTEAFF. The CDR3 nucleotides are TGTGCCAGCTCACTTGGCCGGAACACTGAAGCTTTCTTT.

This sequence joins TRBV28 and TRBJ1-5; maybe TRBD1 (6 bases). Trimming removed 9 bases from V and 2 bases from J, with 20 bases in between. This CDR3 has 16 residues. Germline V gene lookup returns CDR1 MDHEN and CDR2 SYDVKM. CDR3: CASTVDRTLRNQPQHF. CDR3 sequence (DNA): TGTGCCAGTACAGTAGACAGGACATTGCGCAATCAGCCCCAGCATTTT.

V is TRBV5-1 and J is TRBJ1-1, with D possibly TRBD1 on 5 matching bases. V shed 4 bases and J shed 2 bases, with 12 bases lying between them. In germline, CDR1 is SGHRS, CDR2 YFSETQ. The CDR3 runs to 14 residues. The CDR3 sequence is CASSSTGGNTEAFF. CDR3 in DNA: TGCGCCAGCAGCAGTACCGGGGGTAACACTGAAGCTTTCTTT.

This clone was observed a handful of times. Other DNA sequences in this sample translate to the same CDR3. The V and J genes are TRBV5-1 and TRBJ1-2; D possibly corresponds to TRBD1 (5 bases). V was shortened by 2 bases and J by 2 bases, with 7 bases between the two germline ends. This CDR3 region has 13 residues. CDR1 is SGHRS and CDR2 is YFSETQ in the germline V gene. The CDR3 bases are TGCGCCAGCAGCTTTGGGGGGAACTATGGCTACACCTTC. It encodes CASSFGGNYGYTF.

This clone was counted a few times. The V gene is TRBV2, the J gene TRBJ1-4, with 9 nucleotides matching TRBD1. CDR1 and CDR2 from the germline V gene are SNHLY and FYNNEI. The CDR3 is 15 amino acids. V lost 4 bases and J lost 5; bases outside the gene matches: 5. The CDR3 DNA reads TGTGCCAGCAGTGCCGGGACAGGGAGAAATGAAAAACTGTTTTTT. This codes for CASSAGTGRNEKLFF.

The table lists this clone with a few counts. The chain uses TRBV7-9 and TRBJ2-7; D perhaps matches TRBD1 (5 bases). CDR1 SEHNR and CDR2 FQNEAQ come from the germline V gene (reference sequence). The CDR3 length is 15 residues. Trimming pared 5 bases from V and 6 bases from J, leaving 20 bases between. The CDR3 sequence: CASSVSGRAPGEQYF. CDR3 in DNA: TGTGCCAGCAGCGTATCGGGCAGGGCCCCTGGCGAGCAGTACTTC.

The chain employs TRBV2 and TRBJ2-1; TRBD2 agrees at 11 bases. With 10 bases clipped from V and 3 bases from J, the junction kept 11 bases outside the gene matches. Germline CDR1 reads SNHLY; CDR2 reads FYNNEI. The CDR3 totals 16 residues. The CDR3 sequence: CAIKTAGTSGYNEQFF. The CDR3 nucleotides read TGTGCCATCAAGACCGCCGGGACTAGCGGCTACAATGAGCAGTTCTTC.

This chain links TRBV9 with TRBJ1-3; D uncertain. The CDR3 spans 14 residues. V was shortened by 2 bases and J by 0 bases, with 6 bases between the two germline ends. Germline loops: CDR1 SGDLS, CDR2 YYNGEE. The CDR3 here is CASSVRDSGNTIYF. The CDR3 DNA reads TGTGCCAGCAGCGTCCGCGACTCTGGAAACACCATATATTTT.